The 17 T cell receptor beta chains in this list originate from one sample, sequenced in a study of blood T cell repertoires in COVID-19. Produced via immunoSEQ multiplex PCR; TCRdb's table is partial and in-frame only. Of 200,000 to 250,000 clones in the sample, roughly nine tenths were seen once. The sample was PBMCs or T cells enriched from blood (not recorded which). The origin of the receptors is a woman in her forties or fifties in a cohort exposed to, infected with or recovered from COVID-19 (not recorded which).

The rearrangement uses TRBV3-1 (or the pseudogene TRBV3-2) and TRBJ1-1; tentative D call: TRBD1 (5 bases). The V gene's germline CDR1 is LGHDT and CDR2 YNNKEL (reference sequence). V was clipped by 4 bases and J by 1 base, with 7 bases between them. The CDR3 runs 13 residues. The CDR3 protein is CASSPQGNTEAFF. CDR3 nucleotide sequence: TGTGCCAGCAGCCCTCAGGGGAACACTGAAGCTTTCTTT.

There are a few counts of this clone. This same CDR3 is encoded by further DNA sequences in the sample. The chain combines TRBV12-5 with TRBJ2-1, with a weak D call TRBD2 (6 bases). The CDR3 spans 13 residues. Germline-derived CDR1 and CDR2 are LGHNT and FRNRAP. V lost 3 bases and J lost 7, with 10 bases in between. The DNA for the CDR3 is TGTGCTAGTGGTTTAACCGGGAGAAATGAGCAGTTCTTC. It yields the protein CASGLTGRNEQFF. Looking up the rest from reference TRBV12-5 and TRBJ2-1 gives the full variable domain: DARVTQTPRHKVTEMGQEVTMRCQPILGHNTVFWYRQTMMQGLELLAYFRNRAPLDDSGMPKDRFSAEMPDATLATLKIQPSEPRDSAVYFCASGLTGRNEQFFGPGTRLTVL.

This chain uses TRBV25-1 with TRBJ1-2, with D perhaps matching TRBD1 (6 bases). Trimming stripped 5 bases from V and 6 bases from J, with 10 bases between. The CDR3 has 12 residues. In germline, CDR1 is MGHDK, CDR2 SYGVNS. CDR3 residues: CASSPRDNGYTF. In nucleotides, the CDR3 is TGTGCCAGCAGTCCCCGGGACAATGGCTACACCTTC.

This clone was counted a few times. The chain couples TRBV7-9 to TRBJ2-5; TRBD2 aligns across 7 bases. After removal of 4 bases from V and 6 bases from J, the junction contained 5 bases not matched to a gene. CDR1 SEHNR and CDR2 FQNEAQ come from the germline V gene (reference sequence). The CDR3 sequence is 13 residues long. CDR3 sequence reads: CASSSTSSQTQYF. The CDR3 region has the DNA TGTGCCAGCAGCTCGACTAGCTCACAGACCCAGTACTTC.

This sequence joins TRBV9 and TRBJ2-7; 7 bases are a match to TRBD1. There are 14 residues in the CDR3. CDR1 is SGDLS and CDR2 is YYNGEE in the germline V gene. V shed 4 bases, J shed 0 bases, and the junction held 4 bases outside the gene matches. CDR3 sequence: CASSPTGASYEQYF. In DNA form, the CDR3 reads TGTGCCAGCAGCCCCACAGGGGCCTCCTACGAGCAGTACTTC.

The chain couples TRBV29-1 to TRBJ1-1, with 7 bases identical to TRBD1. This CDR3 comprises 13 residues. J gave up 4 bases and V 1 base, and 3 bases lay outside the gene matches. Germline V gene data show CDR1 as SQVTM and CDR2 as ANQGSEA. CDR3 DNA sequence: TGCAGCGTTGAAGGCGCAGGGGGCACTGAAGCTTTCTTT. Protein: CSVEGAGGTEAFF. Together with reference TRBV29-1 and TRBJ1-1, the CDR3 gives the full variable domain: SAVISQKPSRDICQRGTSLTIQCQVDSQVTMMFWYRQQPGQSLTLIATANQGSEATYESGFVIDKFPISRPNLTFSTLTVSNMSPEDSSIYLCSVEGAGGTEAFFGQGTRLTVV.

This sequence joins TRBV21-1 and TRBJ1-5; the table's D call TRBD1 went unverified against the DNA. TRBV21-1 is noted as a pseudogene. The CDR3 loop spans 18 amino acids. The CDR3 region is CASSLRDRVYDSNQPQHF. The CDR3 bases are TGTGCCAGCAGCCTCCGGGACAGGGTTTATGATAGCAATCAGCCCCAGCATTTT.

The chain is built from TRBV29-1 and TRBJ1-2, with TRBD1 matching over 9 bases. J lost 6 bases, V lost 6 bases, and 5 bases had no gene match. Germline values: CDR1 SQVTM, CDR2 ANQGSEA. This CDR3 spans 12 amino acids. The CDR3 protein is CSVGQGGDGYTF. Written as DNA, the CDR3 is TGCAGCGTGGGACAGGGAGGCGATGGCTACACCTTC.

The genes are TRBV27 and TRBJ2-1, with D tentatively TRBD2 (5 bases). Germline assignment: CDR1 MNHEY and CDR2 SMNVEV (reference sequence). The CDR3 sequence is 15 residues long. V lost 5 bases to trimming and J lost 2 bases, with 13 bases between them. The CDR3 region is CASSHKAAAYNEQFF. CDR3 DNA sequence: TGTGCCAGCAGTCATAAAGCGGCGGCCTACAATGAGCAGTTCTTC.

The chain couples TRBV18 to TRBJ1-5; D is perhaps TRBD1 (6 bases). The V end was cut by 3 bases, the J end by 2 bases, with 8 bases between. Per the germline V gene, CDR1 is KGHSH and CDR2 is LQKENI. This CDR3 is 14 amino acids long. CDR3 protein: CASSPDSGNQPQHF. The CDR3, as DNA: TGTGCCAGCTCACCGGACAGCGGCAATCAGCCCCAGCATTTT.

This chain links TRBV30 with TRBJ1-1; TRBD1 is a possible D gene (6 bases). This CDR3 spans 15 amino acids. Per germline, CDR1 GTSNPN and CDR2 SVGIG (reference sequence). V was clipped by 0 bases and J by 1 base, with 12 bases between them. CDR3 bases: TGTGCCTGGAGTGTACGGGGGGGCGGGAACACTGAAGCTTTCTTT. Translated: CAWSVRGGGNTEAFF.

This chain joins TRBV3-1 (or the pseudogene TRBV3-2) and TRBJ1-2; D remains unclear. V gave up 5 bases and J gave up 8 bases, with 9 bases separating them. CDR1 is LGHDT and CDR2 is YNNKEL in the germline V gene (reference sequence). The CDR3 is made up of 11 amino acids. DNA of the CDR3: TGTGCCAGCAGCACGGCAGGAGGCTACACCTTC. Its translation: CASSTAGGYTF.

This chain joins TRBV18 and TRBJ2-5, with 9 positions matching TRBD2. Germline CDR1 reads KGHSH; CDR2 reads LQKENI. With 4 bases clipped from V and 5 bases from J, the junction kept 8 bases outside the gene matches. The CDR3 sequence is 15 residues long. CDR3 loop: CASSRGSGGQETQYF. CDR3 DNA sequence: TGTGCCAGCTCACGGGGTAGCGGGGGTCAGGAGACCCAGTACTTC.

V is TRBV4-1 and J is TRBJ2-1; 8 bases align to TRBD2. The germline V gene has CDR1 MGHRA and CDR2 YSYEKL. The J segment lost 7 bases and the V segment lost 0 bases, leaving 11 bases of the junction unmatched. The CDR3 contains 17 residues. CDR3 region: CASSQERTSRGGNEQFF. The DNA of the CDR3 is TGCGCCAGCAGCCAAGAGAGGACTAGCCGGGGCGGGAATGAGCAGTTCTTC.

The chain links TRBV6-5 to TRBJ2-1; D is perhaps TRBD2 (6 bases). CDR1 is MNHEY, CDR2 SVGAGI, per germline. CDR3 size: 13 residues. V was trimmed by 8 bases and J by 13 bases, leaving 21 bases between them. The CDR3 region has the DNA TGTGCCAGCGTCTCGGTGGGGGGTTTGGAACAGTTCTTC. Translation: CASVSVGGLEQFF.

The rearrangement joins TRBV27 to TRBJ2-7; possible D gene TRBD2, 6 bases. Germline-derived CDR1 and CDR2 are MNHEY and SMNVEV (reference sequence). The V end lost 6 bases, the J end lost 0 bases, and 9 bases lay between the germline ends. CDR3 length: 13 residues. The DNA of the CDR3 is TGTGCCAGCAGCCCGGGAGTCTCCTACGAGCAGTACTTC. Its translation: CASSPGVSYEQYF.

The chain links TRBV30 to TRBJ1-4; D might be TRBD1 (5 bases). The V gene lost 3 bases and the J gene lost 0 bases, with 17 bases spanning the gap. This CDR3 region has 17 residues. The germline V gene has CDR1 GTSNPN and CDR2 SVGIG (reference sequence). CDR3 nucleotide sequence: TGTGCCTGGAGCGAAGACCCAATAGGGGCAACTAATGAAAAACTGTTTTTT. This encodes CAWSEDPIGATNEKLFF. Using reference TRBV30 and TRBJ1-4 for the parts outside the CDR3, the full variable domain is SQTIHQWPATLVQPVGSPLSLECTVEGTSNPNLYWYRQAAGRGLQLLFYSVGIGQISSEVPQNLSASRPQDRQFILSSKKLLLSDSGFYLCAWSEDPIGATNEKLFFGSGTQLSVL.